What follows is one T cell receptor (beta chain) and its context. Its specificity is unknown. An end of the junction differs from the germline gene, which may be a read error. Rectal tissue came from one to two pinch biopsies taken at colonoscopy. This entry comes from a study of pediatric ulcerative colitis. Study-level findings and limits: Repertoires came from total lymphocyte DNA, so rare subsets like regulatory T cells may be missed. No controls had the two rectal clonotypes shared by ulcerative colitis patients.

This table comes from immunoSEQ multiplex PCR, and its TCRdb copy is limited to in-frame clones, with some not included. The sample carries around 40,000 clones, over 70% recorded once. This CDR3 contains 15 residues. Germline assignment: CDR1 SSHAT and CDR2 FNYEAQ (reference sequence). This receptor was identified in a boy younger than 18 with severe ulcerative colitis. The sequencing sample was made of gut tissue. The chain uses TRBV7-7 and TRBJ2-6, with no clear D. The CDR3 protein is CASSQTGFGANVLTF. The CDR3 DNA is TGTGCTAGCAGCCAAACCGGGTTTGGGGCCAACGTCCTGACTTTC.